This T cell receptor (beta chain) comes out of a study of blood T cell repertoires in COVID-19. The overall study: Samples taken during acute and convalescent COVID-19 were collected in the United States, Italy and Spain. Sources were T cells, B-cell-depleted T cells, or PBMCs; the material itself was cDNA or gDNA.

In the original processing: Amplification of reference gene primers provided the estimated nucleated cell counts. The assay was immunoSEQ multiplex PCR, and TCRdb's table has in-frame clones only and misses some. V and J calls and clone size are given by that table; D and trimming were obtained from the DNA. This sample carries about 46,000 clones, around 80% of them seen once, and the ten largest clones take roughly 6%. The CDR3 extends over 13 amino acids. Per the germline V gene, CDR1 is SNHLY and CDR2 is FYNNEI. The V and J ends lost 3 bases and 2 bases respectively, with 7 bases between them. Sequences were obtained from peripheral blood. The rearrangement uses TRBV2 and TRBJ1-2; D unclear. This TCR was recovered from a woman older than 75 with acute or convalescent COVID-19. CDR3 DNA sequence: TGTGCCAGCAGTGATTACAAGAACTATGGCTACACCTTC. Translation gives CASSDYKNYGYTF.